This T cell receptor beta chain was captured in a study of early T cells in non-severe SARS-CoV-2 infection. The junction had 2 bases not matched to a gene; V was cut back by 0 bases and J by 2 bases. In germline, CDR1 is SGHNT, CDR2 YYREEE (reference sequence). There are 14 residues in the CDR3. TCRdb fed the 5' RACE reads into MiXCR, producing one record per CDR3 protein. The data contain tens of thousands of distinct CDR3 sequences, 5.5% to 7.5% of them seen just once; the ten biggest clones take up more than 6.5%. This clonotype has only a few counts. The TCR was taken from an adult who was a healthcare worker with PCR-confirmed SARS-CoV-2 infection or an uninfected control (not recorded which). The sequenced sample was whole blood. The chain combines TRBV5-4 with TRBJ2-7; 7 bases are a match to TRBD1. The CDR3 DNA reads TGTGCCAGCAGCTTGGTCGACAGGGCCTACGAGCAGTACTTC. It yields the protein CASSLVDRAYEQYF.